Listed here are 24 T cell receptor beta chains from one sample, sequenced in a study of T cell repertoires in ileal Crohn's disease. Noted time point: proximal margin of the surgical specimen (macroscopically non-inflamed). Sequencing used immunoSEQ multiplex PCR; TCRdb keeps in-frame clones, though not all of them. The sample lists 5,500 to 9,000 clones, about 78% occurring once. Sequencing input: ileal tissue. These receptors were obtained from an adult with Crohn's disease.

The gene calls are TRBV18 and TRBJ1-5, with TRBD1 as a possible D gene (5 bases). Trimming stripped 0 bases from V and 3 bases from J, with 9 bases between. Germline CDR1 KGHSH, CDR2 LQKENI. The CDR3 extends over 15 amino acids. CDR3 protein: CASSPPDSFNQPQHF. CDR3 nucleotides: TGTGCCAGCTCACCACCTGACAGCTTCAATCAGCCCCAGCATTTT.

The chain joins TRBV7-9 to TRBJ1-1, with TRBD1 matching over 11 bases. This CDR3 is 14 amino acids long. Trimming removed 7 bases from V and 6 bases from J; junction bases left unmatched: 7. Germline-derived CDR1 and CDR2 are SEHNR and FQNEAQ (reference sequence). The DNA of the CDR3 is TGTGCCAGCAACCCCCCGGGACAGGGGGCTGAAGCTTTCTTT. Translated, it gives CASNPPGQGAEAFF.

This sequence joins TRBV10-3 and TRBJ2-7; D may match TRBD1 or TRBD2 (7 bases each). Germline CDR1 reads ENHRY; CDR2 reads SYGVKD. The CDR3 extends over 13 amino acids. The ends were cut back, 10 bases at V and 6 bases at J, with 19 bases in the middle. This CDR3 reads CASRGTMVGEQYF. CDR3 in DNA: TGTGCCAGCAGGGGGACTATGGTGGGCGAGCAGTACTTC.

The chain recombines TRBV28 with TRBJ2-7; TRBD1 agrees at 11 bases. The CDR3 runs 14 residues. Germline V gene sequence: CDR1 MDHEN, CDR2 SYDVKM. V dropped 5 bases and J dropped 10; count of bases not matched to a gene: 10. CDR3 sequence (DNA): TGTGCCAGCAGTATACGGACAGGGGGCACTGCTCAGTACTTC. This encodes CASSIRTGGTAQYF.

This clone was observed once. The chain combines TRBV18 with TRBJ2-1; D not certain. CDR3 length equals 14 residues. Germline CDR1 is KGHSH and CDR2 is LQKENI. Between the trimmed V and J ends, which lost 3 bases and 6 bases, there was a span of 12 bases. This CDR3 reads CASSPSSHGNEQFF. CDR3 bases: TGTGCCAGCTCACCTTCCTCCCACGGCAATGAGCAGTTCTTC.

V usage is TRBV7-2 and J usage is TRBJ2-5; D is possibly TRBD2 (5 bases). The germline V and J ends were trimmed by 5 bases and 9 bases, with 16 bases remaining between them. There are 13 residues in the CDR3. The germline CDR1 and CDR2 sequences are SGHTA and FQGNSA. CDR3 nucleotide sequence: TGTGCCAGCAGCATCACCCCCACGGGGTCCCAGTACTTC. This gives the protein CASSITPTGSQYF. Combining the CDR3 with reference TRBV7-2 and TRBJ2-5 gives the whole variable domain GAGVSQSPSNKVTEKGKDVELRCDPISGHTALYWYRQSLGQGLEFLIYFQGNSAPDKSGLPSDRFSAERTGGSVSTLTIQRTQQEDSAVYLCASSITPTGSQYFGPGTRLLVL.

The chain recombines TRBV6-5 with TRBJ1-1, with D perhaps TRBD1 (5 bases). The CDR3 spans 13 residues. V lost 6 bases to trimming and J lost 1 base, with 9 bases between them. Germline V CDR1 and CDR2: MNHEY, SVGAGI. CDR3 DNA: TGTGCCAGCAGACAGGAGTCGAACACTGAAGCTTTCTTT. Translating gives CASRQESNTEAFF.

This clone was observed a few times. The genes are TRBV7-9 and TRBJ2-1; perhaps TRBD2 as D (6 bases). Germline-derived CDR1 and CDR2 are SEHNR and FQNEAQ (reference sequence). The CDR3 sequence is 17 residues long. V shed 1 base and J shed 3 bases, with 16 bases lying between them. The CDR3: CASSLVLGEASYNEQFF. The DNA of the CDR3 is TGTGCCAGCAGCTTAGTCCTTGGGGAGGCGAGCTACAATGAGCAGTTCTTC.

This clone was counted only a few times. V and J are TRBV6-5 and TRBJ1-1; D remains ambiguous. With 0 bases removed from V and 5 bases from J, the gap between germline ends came to 10 bases. CDR1 MNHEY and CDR2 SVGAGI come from the germline V gene. The CDR3 has 14 amino acids. CDR3 region: CASSYSRPGTEAFF. The CDR3 bases are TGTGCCAGCAGTTACTCTCGTCCGGGGACTGAAGCTTTCTTT.

DNA of the CDR3: TGTGCCACCAGCGGGCCTAGCGGGGAAAGCACAGATACGCAGTATTTT. Its translation is CATSGPSGESTDTQYF. The chain links TRBV15 to TRBJ2-3, with 9 bases that match TRBD2. This CDR3 comprises 16 residues. V was clipped by 5 bases and J by 0 bases; unmatched bases: 6. CDR1 is LNHNV and CDR2 is YYDKDF in the germline V gene (reference sequence). The full variable domain, completed using reference TRBV15 and TRBJ2-3, is DAMVIQNPRYQVTQFGKPVTLSCSQTLNHNVMYWYQQKSSQAPKLLFHYYDKDFNNEADTPDNFQSRRPNTSFCFLDIRSPGLGDTAMYLCATSGPSGESTDTQYFGPGTRLTVL.

This rearrangement joins TRBV27 to TRBJ2-7, with D hard to call. Trimming removed 10 bases at V and 4 bases at J, with 14 bases between. CDR1 MNHEY and CDR2 SMNVEV come from the germline V gene (reference sequence). The CDR3 spans 12 residues. The CDR3 nucleotides read TGTGCCATCGGACCTACAACGTACGAGCAGTACTTC. It specifies CAIGPTTYEQYF.

This clone was detected only a few times. The chain has TRBV6-6 and TRBJ1-1; tentative D call: TRBD1 (6 bases). V was trimmed by 3 bases and J by 3 bases, leaving 14 bases between them. The CDR3 contains 15 residues. Looked up from germline, CDR1 is MNHNY and CDR2 is SVGAGI (reference sequence). The CDR3 region has the DNA TGTGCCAGCAGTTATAAATCGGGGGGCCACACTGAAGCTTTCTTT. This translates into CASSYKSGGHTEAFF.

The V gene is TRBV2, the J gene TRBJ1-1; D is unresolved. From germline, CDR1 is SNHLY and CDR2 FYNNEI. The CDR3 sequence is 13 residues long. Trimming removed 6 bases from V and 1 base from J, with 9 bases in between. CDR3: CASRAKSNTEAFF. CDR3 in DNA: TGTGCCAGCAGGGCGAAGTCGAACACTGAAGCTTTCTTT.

The chain has TRBV30 and TRBJ2-5; D is unclear. The CDR3 is made up of 11 amino acids. Germline V CDR1 and CDR2: GTSNPN, SVGIG (reference sequence). V lost 3 bases, J lost 3 bases, and 5 bases lay in between. The CDR3 sequence: CAWRAKETQYF. The DNA for the CDR3 is TGTGCCTGGAGGGCGAAAGAGACCCAGTACTTC.

The V and J genes are TRBV19 and TRBJ2-6, with 7 bases that match TRBD2. CDR1 is LNHDA and CDR2 is SQIVND in the germline V gene (reference sequence). V lost 4 bases to trimming and J lost 0 bases; unmatched junction nucleotides: 9. CDR3 size: 18 residues. The CDR3 loop is CASSTRGGVSSGANVLTF. For the CDR3, the DNA is TGTGCCAGTAGTACCCGGGGAGGGGTAAGCTCTGGGGCCAACGTCCTGACTTTC.

As regards this clone: The junction shows a germline mismatch at one end, possibly a read error. The rearrangement joins TRBV27 to TRBJ2-3; D may be TRBD2 (5 bases). CDR3 length equals 15 residues. Germline V gene sequence: CDR1 MNHEY, CDR2 SMNVEV (reference sequence). The CDR3 nucleotides read TGTGCCAGCAGGTTATCGCTCGGGGTTGGAGATACGCAGTATTTT. Protein sequence: CASRLSLGVGDTQYF.

This chain joins TRBV28 and TRBJ1-4, with 8 bases fitting TRBD1. CDR1 and CDR2 (germline): MDHEN, SYDVKM. The ends lost 8 bases at V and 10 bases at J; junction bases unmatched: 12. The CDR3 extends over 14 amino acids. The CDR3 DNA follows: TGTGCCAGCGCCGGACAGGGTCTAATGGGAAAACTGTTTTTT. The encoded protein is CASAGQGLMGKLFF.

The rearrangement uses TRBV7-9 and TRBJ1-1; 8 nucleotides line up with TRBD1. The CDR3 is 15 residues long. Germline trimming cut 5 bases from V and 3 bases from J; bases unmatched to any gene: 8. Germline CDR1 and CDR2: SEHNR and FQNEAQ (reference sequence). CDR3 nucleotide sequence: TGTGCCAGCAGCGAACAGGGGGGCCGGGACACTGAAGCTTTCTTT. It encodes CASSEQGGRDTEAFF.

V gene TRBV10-2 combines with J gene TRBJ1-5; tentatively, D is TRBD1 (5 bases). Germline V gives CDR1 WSHSY, CDR2 SAAADI. Trimming removed 7 bases from V and 4 bases from J, with 17 bases in between. The CDR3 runs 15 residues. CDR3 in DNA: TGCGCCAGCATTGGGGGTGTCAGCTTAAATCAGCCCCAGCATTTT. It yields the protein CASIGGVSLNQPQHF.

The rearrangement uses TRBV28 and TRBJ1-2, with D unresolved. CDR1 MDHEN and CDR2 SYDVKM come from the germline V gene. The V end lost 5 bases, the J end lost 7 bases, and 11 bases lay between the germline ends. CDR3 length equals 12 residues. The CDR3: CASSPRGSGYTF. The CDR3 coding sequence is TGTGCCAGCAGTCCTCGAGGGTCTGGCTACACCTTC.

J is TRBJ2-7 and V is TRBV7-2; TRBD1 aligns across 7 bases. The CDR3 spans 15 residues. Germline V lookup: CDR1 SGHTA, CDR2 FQGNSA. Trimming at V came to 3 bases and at J to 4 bases, leaving 9 bases not matched to a gene. The CDR3 sequence is CASSFATGTQYEQYF. CDR3 in DNA: TGTGCCAGCAGCTTTGCGACAGGGACGCAGTACGAGCAGTACTTC. The entire variable domain, with the rest obtained from reference TRBV7-2 and TRBJ2-7, is as follows: GAGVSQSPSNKVTEKGKDVELRCDPISGHTALYWYRQSLGQGLEFLIYFQGNSAPDKSGLPSDRFSAERTGGSVSTLTIQRTQQEDSAVYLCASSFATGTQYEQYFGPGTRLTVT.

The chain has TRBV9 and TRBJ2-7; D tentatively reads TRBD1 or TRBD2 (5 bases each). This CDR3 region has 15 residues. Per germline, CDR1 SGDLS and CDR2 YYNGEE. V lost 3 bases, J lost 7 bases, and 20 bases lay in between. The CDR3 nucleotides are TGTGCCAGCAGCGGGGACCCCGCGGCGCTCGGGGAGCAGTACTTC. It translates to CASSGDPAALGEQYF.

This chain links TRBV7-9 with TRBJ1-5; D is possibly TRBD1 (6 bases). The CDR3 loop spans 14 amino acids. V was cut by 5 bases and J by 2 bases, with 10 bases left in between. The germline V gene has CDR1 SEHNR and CDR2 FQNEAQ (reference sequence). In DNA form, the CDR3 reads TGTGCCAGCAGCCATACAGGGCGCAATCAGCCCCAGCATTTT. Residues: CASSHTGRNQPQHF.

The V gene is TRBV5-5, the J gene TRBJ2-7; D ambiguous. Trimming shortened V by 3 bases and J by 4 bases, and 14 bases separated the two germline ends. This CDR3 has 14 amino acids. The V gene's germline CDR1 is SGHKS and CDR2 YYEKEE (reference sequence). CDR3 coding DNA: TGTGCCAGCAGCTACTCTCCGGTTGGGTACGAGCAGTACTTC. As protein: CASSYSPVGYEQYF.